This TCR beta chain was identified during a study of blood T cell repertoires in COVID-19. Study-wide context: Some COVID-19 samples were acute and others convalescent; all came from the United States, Italy and Spain. The cDNA or gDNA used as material had been derived from T cells, B-cell-depleted T cells, or PBMCs.

Study processing details: How many nucleated cells were present was estimated from reference gene primer amplification. The method was immunoSEQ multiplex PCR; TCRdb's version includes in-frame clones alone and lacks a portion of them. Clone size and the V and J calls come from that table; the DNA yielded D and trimming. Of some 150,000 clones in the sample, around four fifths were seen once. The CDR3 covers 12 residues. V lost 5 bases and J lost 0, with 6 bases in between. CDR1 is SGDLS, CDR2 YYNGEE, per germline. The sample was peripheral blood. This sequence originates from a human donor in a cohort sampled during active COVID-19. The rearrangement links TRBV9 to TRBJ2-7; D call uncertain. The CDR3 loop reads CASRRSSYEQYF. In DNA, the CDR3 is TGTGCCAGCAGGCGGTCCTCCTACGAGCAGTACTTC. The variable domain in full, with the rest retrieved from reference TRBV9 and TRBJ2-7, is DSGVTQTPKHLITATGQRVTLRCSPRSGDLSVYWYQQSLDQGLQFLIQYYNGEERAKGNILERFSAQQFPDLHSELNLSSLELGDSALYFCASRRSSYEQYFGPGTRLTVT.